These 25 T cell receptor beta chains originate from one sample sequenced in a study. TCRdb itself ran the 5' RACE reads through MiXCR, one entry per CDR3 protein. The sample carries tens of thousands of distinct CDR3 sequences, roughly 28% recorded once. The sorted Tregs were CD4+CD25+CD127-/low cells. What was sequenced was tumor-infiltrating Tregs sorted from the breast tumor. These receptors were obtained from a female donor with breast cancer.

The table lists this clonotype with a few counts. The rearrangement uses TRBV4-1 and TRBJ1-2; a weak D match, TRBD1 (6 bases). This CDR3 region has 13 residues. Trimming took off 0 bases at V and 8 bases at J, with 10 bases between the two ends. Germline values: CDR1 MGHRA, CDR2 YSYEKL. The CDR3, as DNA: TGCGCCAGCAGCCAAGACACAGGGCCCGGCTACACCTTC. This encodes CASSQDTGPGYTF.

Many counts were recorded for this clonotype. V usage is TRBV6-2 or TRBV6-3 and J usage is TRBJ2-2, with D uncertain. The CDR3 has 16 amino acids. V was shortened by 6 bases and J by 2 bases, with 16 bases between the two germline ends. Germline V gives CDR1 MNHEY, CDR2 SVGEGT. The CDR3 nucleotides read TGTGCCAGCAGGCCGCACGCCGGGTTCAACACCGGGGAGCTGTTTTTT. Protein: CASRPHAGFNTGELFF.

V usage is TRBV12-3 or TRBV12-4 and J usage is TRBJ2-1, with TRBD1 identical over 9 bases. Trimming at V came to 3 bases and at J to 9 bases, leaving 6 bases not matched to a gene. CDR3 size: 14 residues. The CDR3 protein is CASSLGQGLGEQFF. In DNA, the CDR3 is TGTGCCAGCAGTTTGGGACAGGGTTTAGGTGAGCAGTTCTTC.

J is TRBJ2-2 and V is TRBV5-1, with no clear D. This CDR3 comprises 14 residues. Trimming shortened V by 5 bases and J by 9 bases, and 17 bases separated the two germline ends. Germline V CDR1 and CDR2: SGHRS, YFSETQ. DNA of the CDR3: TGCGCCAGCAGAACGGAAGGAATCGTCCGGGAGCTGTTTTTT. This encodes CASRTEGIVRELFF. Full variable domain (rest looked up from reference TRBV5-1 and TRBJ2-2): KAGVTQTPRYLIKTRGQQVTLSCSPISGHRSVSWYQQTPGQGLQFLFEYFSETQRNKGNFPGRFSGRQFSNSRSEMNVSTLELGDSALYLCASRTEGIVRELFFGEGSRLTVL.

The table lists this clonotype with many counts. The V call is TRBV12-3 or TRBV12-4, the J call TRBJ1-2; no clear D. The CDR3 contains 12 residues. The V gene lost 3 bases and the J gene lost 6 bases, with 8 bases spanning the gap. DNA of the CDR3: TGTGCCAGCAGTTTTTCGGGGAATGGCTACACCTTC. Translation: CASSFSGNGYTF.

This chain uses TRBV29-1 with TRBJ1-1; D may be TRBD1 (6 bases). The CDR3 is made up of 12 amino acids. Germline V CDR1 and CDR2: SQVTM, ANQGSEA. The ends were cut back, 3 bases at V and 8 bases at J, with 13 bases in the middle. For the CDR3, the DNA is TGCAGCGTTGATGAAGGGGGGGAAGAAGCTTTCTTT. Its protein product is CSVDEGGEEAFF.

The CDR3 DNA sequence: TGTGCCAGCAGCTTGGGTCCAGCGGGAGGGCCAGACGAGCAGTACTTC. Its protein product is CASSLGPAGGPDEQYF. The V and J genes are TRBV5-5 and TRBJ2-7, with TRBD2 identical over 10 bases. The CDR3 length is 16 residues. The V segment lost 0 bases and the J segment 5 bases; nucleotides outside the gene matches: 8. CDR1 is SGHKS, CDR2 YYEKEE, per germline (reference sequence). The variable domain in full, with the rest retrieved from reference TRBV5-5 and TRBJ2-7, is DAGVTQSPTHLIKTRGQQVTLRCSPISGHKSVSWYQQVLGQGPQFIFQYYEKEERGRGNFPDRFSARQFPNYSSELNVNALLLGDSALYLCASSLGPAGGPDEQYFGPGTRLTVT.

The chain is built from TRBV6-5 and TRBJ1-2, with a weak D call TRBD1 (5 bases). Germline CDR1 MNHEY, CDR2 SVGAGI. The CDR3 loop spans 12 amino acids. V was pared by 8 bases and J by 3 bases, with 10 bases between. The CDR3 bases are TGTGCCAGCCCCAGGGAAGACTATGGCTACACCTTC. Translating gives CASPREDYGYTF.

This clonotype was seen only a few times. J is TRBJ2-3 and V is TRBV9; no firm D call. The CDR3 is 15 residues long. Trimming cost V 0 bases and J 4 bases, with 12 bases left between them. Germline CDR1 reads SGDLS; CDR2 reads YYNGEE. The CDR3 spells CASSVEVGAPDTQYF. The CDR3, as DNA: TGTGCCAGCAGCGTAGAGGTAGGCGCGCCAGATACGCAGTATTTT. Variable domain in full (rest from reference TRBV9 and TRBJ2-3): DSGVTQTPKHLITATGQRVTLRCSPRSGDLSVYWYQQSLDQGLQFLIQYYNGEERAKGNILERFSAQQFPDLHSELNLSSLELGDSALYFCASSVEVGAPDTQYFGPGTRLTVL.

The chain couples TRBV29-1 to TRBJ1-2; possibly TRBD1 for D (6 bases). Germline V gives CDR1 SQVTM, CDR2 ANQGSEA. The V and J ends lost 5 bases and 4 bases respectively, with 23 bases between them. The CDR3 sequence is 16 residues long. In DNA form, the CDR3 reads TGCAGCGTTCCCCCCCCTCAGGGAGGAGGGGGCTATGGCTACACCTTC. Translating gives CSVPPPQGGGGYGYTF.

V and J are TRBV2 and TRBJ2-7, with 8 positions matching TRBD2. V lost 4 bases to trimming and J lost 3 bases; unmatched junction nucleotides: 11. Germline CDR1 is SNHLY and CDR2 is FYNNEI. The length of the CDR3 is 16 residues. CDR3 bases: TGTGCCAGCAGTGGAGATTTTGCGGGAGGCCGCTACGAGCAGTACTTC. Translated: CASSGDFAGGRYEQYF.

Ten or more counts support this clonotype. DNA of the CDR3: TGCAGCGTTGATACGGGCGGAGAATCAGCCCAGCATTTT. Encoded protein: CSVDTGGESAQHF. V gene TRBV29-1 combines with J gene TRBJ1-5, with unresolved D. CDR3 length: 13 residues. Trimming pared 3 bases from V and 11 bases from J, leaving 17 bases between. The germline V gene has CDR1 SQVTM and CDR2 ANQGSEA.

The sample holds a few counts of this clonotype. V and J are TRBV20-1 and TRBJ2-1; 12 bases match TRBD2. The CDR3 covers 14 residues. Trimming at V came to 3 bases and at J to 8 bases, leaving 5 bases not matched to a gene. CDR1 DFQATT and CDR2 SNEGSKA come from the germline V gene (reference sequence). The CDR3 protein is CSASRTSGTHEQFF. The CDR3 DNA follows: TGCAGTGCTAGCCGGACTAGCGGGACTCATGAGCAGTTCTTC.

With respect to this clonotype: Compared with germline, one end of the junction differs, possibly owing to a read error. The V call is TRBV15, the J call TRBJ2-1; weak D call: TRBD1 (6 bases). The length of the CDR3 is 13 residues. Germline V gene data show CDR1 as LNHNV and CDR2 as YYDKDF (reference sequence). For the CDR3, the DNA is TGTGTCACCAGCAGGGACATCTACAGTGAGCAGTTCTTC. It is translated as CVTSRDIYSEQFF.

V gene TRBV4-1 combines with J gene TRBJ1-2; 9 bases are shared with TRBD1. The junction had 7 bases not matched to a gene; V was cut back by 4 bases and J by 4 bases. The length of the CDR3 is 15 residues. Germline CDR1 is MGHRA and CDR2 is YSYEKL. The CDR3, as DNA: TGCGCCAGCAGCCCGACAGGGGGAACTGGCTATGGCTACACCTTC. Translated, it gives CASSPTGGTGYGYTF.

The V call is TRBV12-3 or TRBV12-4, the J call TRBJ2-7; no definite D call. V was shortened by 2 bases and J by 3 bases, with 5 bases between the two germline ends. This CDR3 is 12 amino acids long. This chain's CDR3 is CASSLRNYEQYF. The CDR3 DNA is TGTGCCAGCAGTTTACGGAACTACGAGCAGTACTTC.

This clonotype was seen only a few times. The chain joins TRBV9 to TRBJ2-3, with TRBD1 matching 12 bases. J lost 4 bases, V lost 4 bases, and 10 bases had no gene match. Germline V gene sequence: CDR1 SGDLS, CDR2 YYNGEE. The CDR3 loop spans 17 amino acids. CDR3 amino acids: CASSPRPGTGGSDTQYF. CDR3 in DNA: TGTGCCAGCAGCCCTCGCCCCGGGACAGGGGGCTCAGATACGCAGTATTTT.

This clonotype was observed at least ten times. The rearrangement links TRBV6-2 or TRBV6-3 to TRBJ2-7; 8 positions match TRBD2. The V gene end was trimmed by 2 bases and the J gene end by 0 bases; junction bases not matched to a gene: 0. Germline-derived CDR1 and CDR2 are MNHEY and SVGEGT. This CDR3 has 14 residues. In DNA form, the CDR3 reads TGTGCCAGCAGTTACACTAGCGGCTCCTACGAGCAGTACTTC. Amino acid sequence: CASSYTSGSYEQYF.

The chain carries TRBV6-1 and TRBJ2-7; D may be TRBD1 (5 bases). This CDR3 region has 14 residues. The germline V gene encodes CDR1 MNHNS and CDR2 SASEGT. The V end lost 4 bases, the J end lost 6 bases, and 16 bases lay between the germline ends. The CDR3 coding sequence is TGTGCCAGCAGTGTAAGCACCCAGGGATCCGAGCAGTACTTC. Translation gives CASSVSTQGSEQYF.

This clonotype showed up just a few times. The rearrangement links TRBV7-6 to TRBJ1-3; weak D call: TRBD1 (5 bases). This CDR3 comprises 15 residues. The germline gives CDR1 SGHVS, CDR2 FNYEAQ. Trimming cost V 6 bases and J 0 bases, with 12 bases left between them. As DNA, the CDR3 is TGTGCCAGCAGTATGGGACGGAACTCTGGAAACACCATATATTTT. This codes for CASSMGRNSGNTIYF.

V gene TRBV5-1 combines with J gene TRBJ2-1, with D maybe TRBD1 (7 bases). Trimming removed 2 bases at V and 9 bases at J, with 9 bases between. The CDR3 is made up of 12 amino acids. CDR1 and CDR2 from the germline V gene are SGHRS and YFSETQ. CDR3 in DNA: TGCGCCAGCAGCTTTCAGGGGGGTGAGCAGTTCTTC. This translates into CASSFQGGEQFF.

This clonotype was counted between two and nine times. An end of the junction differs from the germline gene, which may be a read error. The rearrangement links TRBV4-1 to TRBJ2-3; 8 bases agree with TRBD2. This CDR3 is 15 amino acids long. The V gene's germline CDR1 is MGHRA and CDR2 YSYEKL. The CDR3 protein is CANSFTSGRTDTQYF. The CDR3 DNA follows: TGCGCCAACAGCTTTACTAGCGGACGCACAGATACGCAGTATTTT.

The gene calls are TRBV9 and TRBJ2-2; D not resolved. The CDR3 sequence is 16 residues long. Between the trimmed V and J ends, which lost 0 bases and 0 bases, there was a span of 9 bases. Germline V lookup: CDR1 SGDLS, CDR2 YYNGEE. The CDR3 here is CASSVADFANTGELFF. The CDR3 DNA follows: TGTGCCAGCAGCGTAGCAGATTTTGCGAACACCGGGGAGCTGTTTTTT.

The genes are TRBV7-9 and TRBJ2-5; 9 bases are shared with TRBD2. Germline assignment: CDR1 SEHNR and CDR2 FQNEAQ (reference sequence). CDR3 length: 15 amino acids. The J segment lost 5 bases and the V segment lost 5 bases, leaving 9 bases of the junction unmatched. Here the CDR3 reads CASSIGRTSDETQYF. CDR3 DNA: TGTGCCAGCAGCATAGGTCGGACTAGCGATGAGACCCAGTACTTC.

The chain employs TRBV28 and TRBJ2-7; D may correspond to TRBD1 or TRBD2 (5 bases each). This CDR3 is 14 amino acids long. Germline V gene data show CDR1 as MDHEN and CDR2 as SYDVKM. The ends were cut back, 1 base at V and 4 bases at J, with 11 bases in the middle. In DNA, the CDR3 is TGTGCCAGCAGTTTATCGGGGCCTGCTTACGAGCAGTACTTC. Its translation: CASSLSGPAYEQYF.